A selection of T cell receptor beta chains follows, all from one sample in a study of T cell responses to AZD1222 COVID-19 vaccine. Using immunoSEQ multiplex PCR, the repertoire was profiled, and TCRdb retains in-frame clones only, with some absent. The sample has about 50,000 clones, 85% seen once; the top ten hold about 21%. The source was peripheral blood, collected on day 0 of MenACWY control vaccination. These receptors originate from an adult in good health. Both conserved end residues are part of each CDR3.

cdr3_aa	cdr3_length	j_call	v_call
CAWQSLGGGNQPQHF	15	TRBJ1-5	TRBV30
CATSDLQITNTGELFF	16	TRBJ2-2	TRBV24-1
CASSLGSGGSEQFF	14	TRBJ2-1	TRBV5-4
CASTTSGSVGDTQYF	15	TRBJ2-3	TRBV19
CASTTQRVYNEQFF	14	TRBJ2-1	TRBV2
CASSSGGEQYF	11	TRBJ2-7	TRBV12-3/TRBV12-4
CASSLGGVGRSEQFF	15	TRBJ2-1	TRBV5-4
CASSPGTDNTDTQYF	15	TRBJ2-3	TRBV5-6
CASSFIQGSYEQYF	14	TRBJ2-7	TRBV11-2
CASRLAGPSYNEQFF	15	TRBJ2-1	TRBV28
CASSIAAGGPRANEQFF	17	TRBJ2-1	TRBV19